A single sample gave rise to the 9 T cell receptor beta chains below, sequenced in a study of cytomegalovirus exposure and HLA in healthy donors. The primer mix had 60 Vbeta and 13 Jbeta primers. Here immunoSEQ multiplex PCR was the method, and the copy in TCRdb shows in-frame clones only, minus some. The data contain 89,000 or so clones, about 80% of them seen just once; the ten biggest clones take up approximately 9.9%. Sequencing input: PBMCs. These receptors all stem from a man younger than 30 in good health and CMV-seropositive.

The genes are TRBV28 and TRBJ1-6; D gene uncertain. The V and J ends lost 2 bases and 5 bases respectively, with 13 bases between them. The CDR3 is 16 amino acids. In germline, CDR1 is MDHEN, CDR2 SYDVKM. The CDR3 DNA sequence: TGTGCCAGCAGTTTAACCGGGATCCAGAATAATTCACCCCTCCACTTT. Residues: CASSLTGIQNNSPLHF.

This chain links TRBV30 with TRBJ2-5; 10 bases are shared with TRBD2. V trimming: 3 bases; J trimming: 4 bases; junction bases outside the gene matches: 8. The CDR3 runs 15 residues. The germline gives CDR1 GTSNPN, CDR2 SVGIG (reference sequence). Written as DNA, the CDR3 is TGTGCCTGGAGGAGAGCGGGGGGGCCGAGAGAGACCCAGTACTTC. This codes for CAWRRAGGPRETQYF.

The chain recombines TRBV29-1 with TRBJ1-2; D is unresolved. Germline V gene lookup returns CDR1 SQVTM and CDR2 ANQGSEA. The CDR3 covers 13 residues. V was pared by 0 bases and J by 0 bases, with 5 bases between. In nucleotides, the CDR3 is TGCAGCGTTGAAGAAGCCCCTAACTATGGCTACACCTTC. Amino acid sequence: CSVEEAPNYGYTF.

The gene calls are TRBV7-8 and TRBJ2-5; D is possibly TRBD2 (7 bases). The CDR3 length is 14 residues. V was cut by 0 bases and J by 4 bases, with 9 bases left in between. Germline V gene lookup returns CDR1 SGHVS and CDR2 FQNEAQ. The CDR3 nucleotides read TGTGCCAGCAGCTTAGCGGGGGGGCGAGAGACCCAGTACTTC. Amino acids: CASSLAGGRETQYF.

The genes are TRBV28 and TRBJ1-2, with 7 bases identical to TRBD1. From germline, CDR1 is MDHEN and CDR2 SYDVKM. The CDR3 runs to 14 residues. The V and J ends lost 6 bases and 2 bases, in that order; junction bases with no gene match: 6. Written as DNA, the CDR3 is TGTGCCAGCAGGAGACAGGGTTCCAACTATGGCTACACCTTC. Translation: CASRRQGSNYGYTF.

The rearrangement uses TRBV9 and TRBJ2-1; no firm D call. CDR1 and CDR2 from the germline V gene are SGDLS and YYNGEE. The CDR3 sequence is 15 residues long. V was trimmed by 0 bases and J by 0 bases, leaving 7 bases between them. DNA of the CDR3: TGTGCCAGCAGCGTAGTTAGTTCCTCCTACAATGAGCAGTTCTTC. Protein product: CASSVVSSSYNEQFF.

This rearrangement joins TRBV11-2 to TRBJ2-6; the D gene is possibly TRBD2 (5 bases). Germline CDR1 SGHAT, CDR2 FQNNGV. The CDR3 is 20 amino acids. Trimming stripped 0 bases from V and 2 bases from J, with 20 bases between. The CDR3 DNA reads TGTGCCAGCAGCTTAGATAGGAGGAAGGGTCTTTTCGCTGGGGCCAACGTCCTGACTTTC. Its protein product is CASSLDRRKGLFAGANVLTF. The entire variable domain, with the rest obtained from reference TRBV11-2 and TRBJ2-6, is as follows: EAGVAQSPRYKIIEKRQSVAFWCNPISGHATLYWYQQILGQGPKLLIQFQNNGVVDDSQLPKDRFSAERLKGVDSTLKIQPAKLEDSAVYLCASSLDRRKGLFAGANVLTFGAGSRLTVL.

The chain is built from TRBV9 and TRBJ2-1; D possibly corresponds to TRBD1 (7 bases). The CDR3 is 14 amino acids. V was shortened by 4 bases and J by 8 bases, with 16 bases between the two germline ends. Germline V gene data show CDR1 as SGDLS and CDR2 as YYNGEE. The CDR3 nucleotides are TGTGCCAGCAGCCCCCAAGGAGGGGGCTATGAGCAGTTCTTC. It is translated as CASSPQGGGYEQFF.

V gene TRBV4-2 combines with J gene TRBJ2-1, with TRBD2 identical over 16 bases. Trimming removed 3 bases from V and 9 bases from J; junction bases left unmatched: 11. This CDR3 is built from 18 residues. From germline, CDR1 is LGHNA and CDR2 YNFKEQ. CDR3 in amino acids: CASSQSPGLAGGQGEQFF. For the CDR3, the DNA is TGTGCCAGCAGCCAGAGTCCGGGACTAGCGGGGGGGCAGGGTGAGCAGTTCTTC.